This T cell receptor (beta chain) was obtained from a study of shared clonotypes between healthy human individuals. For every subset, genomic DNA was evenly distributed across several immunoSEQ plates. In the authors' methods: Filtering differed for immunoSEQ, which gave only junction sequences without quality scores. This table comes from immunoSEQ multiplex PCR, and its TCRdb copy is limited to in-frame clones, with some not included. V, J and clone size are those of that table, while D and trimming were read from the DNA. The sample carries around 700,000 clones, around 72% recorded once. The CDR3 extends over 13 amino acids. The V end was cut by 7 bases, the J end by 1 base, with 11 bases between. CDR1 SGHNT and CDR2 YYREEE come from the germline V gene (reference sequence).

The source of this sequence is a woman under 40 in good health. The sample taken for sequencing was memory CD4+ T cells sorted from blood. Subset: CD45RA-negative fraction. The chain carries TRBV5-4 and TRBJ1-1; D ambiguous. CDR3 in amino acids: CASGPGRNTEAFF. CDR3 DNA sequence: TGTGCCAGCGGGCCCGGAAGGAACACTGAAGCTTTCTTT.